Presented here are 8 T cell receptor beta chains from one specimen sequenced in a study of cytomegalovirus exposure and HLA in healthy donors. Profiling relied on immunoSEQ multiplex PCR, and the TCRdb table lists in-frame clones only, not all of them. This table holds 200,000 or so clones, approximately 82% found once. Sequenced sample: PBMCs. These receptors were obtained from a woman under 40 in good health and CMV-seropositive.

The chain recombines TRBV2 with TRBJ1-1; 7 bases are a match to TRBD1. CDR3 length: 11 residues. The ends lost 3 bases at V and 11 bases at J; junction bases unmatched: 3. Germline V gives CDR1 SNHLY, CDR2 FYNNEI. The CDR3 loop is CASSEIQGAFF. The DNA for the CDR3 is TGTGCCAGCAGTGAGATACAGGGGGCTTTCTTT. The full variable domain, its missing parts supplied by reference TRBV2 and TRBJ1-1, is EPEVTQTPSHQVTQMGQEVILRCVPISNHLYFYWYRQILGQKVEFLVSFYNNEISEKSEIFDDQFSVERPDGSNFTLKIRSTKLEDSAMYFCASSEIQGAFFGQGTRLTVV.

The V gene is TRBV5-1, the J gene TRBJ1-1; D gene uncertain. The CDR3 is 11 residues long. Germline values: CDR1 SGHRS, CDR2 YFSETQ. Trimming cost V 6 bases and J 2 bases, with 5 bases left between them. Here the CDR3 reads CASKLNTEAFF. The CDR3 coding sequence is TGCGCCAGCAAACTCAACACTGAAGCTTTCTTT.

This clone was counted at least ten times. The chain carries TRBV7-2 and TRBJ2-6; D is unclear. V was cut by 1 base and J by 0 bases, with 10 bases left in between. There are 17 residues in the CDR3. Germline lookup yields CDR1 SGHTA and CDR2 FQGNSA. The CDR3 DNA is TGTGCCAGCAGCTTAGGAGGCCCCCTCTCTGGGGCCAACGTCCTGACTTTC. It translates to CASSLGGPLSGANVLTF. Complete variable domain (other parts from reference TRBV7-2 and TRBJ2-6): GAGVSQSPSNKVTEKGKDVELRCDPISGHTALYWYRQSLGQGLEFLIYFQGNSAPDKSGLPSDRFSAERTGGSVSTLTIQRTQQEDSAVYLCASSLGGPLSGANVLTFGAGSRLTVL.

This chain joins TRBV29-1 and TRBJ2-1, with a tentative D call TRBD2 (6 bases). The ends were cut back, 4 bases at V and 8 bases at J, with 21 bases in the middle. The CDR3 runs 15 residues. Per the germline V gene, CDR1 is SQVTM and CDR2 is ANQGSEA. The CDR3: CSVVGLSGEPDEQFF. The CDR3 nucleotides read TGCAGCGTTGTGGGCCTATCGGGAGAGCCGGATGAGCAGTTCTTC.

The chain combines TRBV2 with TRBJ2-5, with D possibly matching TRBD2 (6 bases). CDR1 is SNHLY and CDR2 is FYNNEI in the germline V gene. The CDR3 totals 13 residues. Trimming took 4 bases from V and 4 from J, leaving 10 bases between them. CDR3 nucleotide sequence: TGTGCCAGCAGTGGACTAGTAGGAGAGACCCAGTACTTC. It specifies CASSGLVGETQYF.

V gene TRBV27 combines with J gene TRBJ1-5, with 8 bases lining up with TRBD1. CDR1 and CDR2 (germline): MNHEY, SMNVEV (reference sequence). The junction had 5 bases not matched to a gene; V was cut back by 6 bases and J by 4 bases. The CDR3 runs to 14 residues. This CDR3 is CASSPDRVNQPQHF. The CDR3, as DNA: TGTGCCAGCAGCCCGGACAGGGTTAATCAGCCCCAGCATTTT.

The gene calls are TRBV27 and TRBJ2-7; 9 positions agree with TRBD2. The CDR3 loop spans 14 amino acids. The germline V gene has CDR1 MNHEY and CDR2 SMNVEV (reference sequence). V gave up 4 bases and J gave up 5 bases; unmatched junction bases: 6. As DNA, the CDR3 is TGTGCCAGCAGTTCTGGGACTAGCTGGGACGAGCAGTACTTC. Its translation: CASSSGTSWDEQYF.

This chain uses TRBV9 with TRBJ1-1; the match to TRBD1 covers 8 bases. V was clipped by 5 bases and J by 1 base; unmatched bases: 4. In germline, CDR1 is SGDLS, CDR2 YYNGEE. The CDR3 has 14 residues. The CDR3 region is CASSPTGANTEAFF. In DNA form, the CDR3 reads TGTGCCAGCAGTCCGACAGGGGCGAACACTGAAGCTTTCTTT.